These 9 T cell receptor beta chains originate from one sample sequenced in a study of Graves' ophthalmopathy and Graves' hyperthyroidism. Using RNA transcripts, the TCR beta CDR3 regions were amplified. An initial RT-PCR round employing HTBI primers preceded a second-round multiplex PCR. TCRdb reprocessed the multiplex PCR reads with MiXCR, giving one entry per CDR3 protein. Here the sample spans roughly 160,000 distinct CDR3 sequences, 30% to 45% being singletons. Input material: peripheral blood. Every receptor here comes from a woman aged 40 to 50 with Graves' ophthalmopathy.

This clonotype was counted ten times or more. The chain combines TRBV20-1 with TRBJ2-2; 7 bases fit TRBD2. CDR1 and CDR2 (germline): DFQATT, SNEGSKA (reference sequence). This CDR3 spans 14 amino acids. CDR3 region: CSAEAGADTGELFF. CDR3 coding DNA: TGCAGCGCAGAGGCGGGAGCGGACACCGGGGAGCTGTTTTTT.

This clonotype has more than one count but fewer than ten. V is TRBV6-2 or TRBV6-3 and J is TRBJ1-2, with D unresolved. The CDR3 contains 14 residues. From germline, CDR1 is MNHEY and CDR2 SVGEGT. V was clipped by 4 bases and J by 1 base, with 10 bases between them. The CDR3 loop reads CASSSGGSNYGYTF. In nucleotides, the CDR3 is TGTGCCAGCAGTTCGGGTGGCAGTAACTATGGCTACACCTTC.

V is TRBV12-3 or TRBV12-4 and J is TRBJ1-2; the D gene is possibly TRBD1 (5 bases). There are 13 residues in the CDR3. The ends were cut back, 6 bases at V and 2 bases at J, with 10 bases in the middle. The CDR3 region has the DNA TGTGCCAGCAGGCGAAGGGGAAACTATGGCTACACCTTC. Protein: CASRRRGNYGYTF.

In its sample, this clonotype was seen many times. This chain connects TRBV6-5 to TRBJ1-2; D is unresolved. The CDR3 spans 16 residues. The V gene lost 6 bases and the J gene lost 0 bases, with 17 bases spanning the gap. Germline V gene lookup returns CDR1 MNHEY and CDR2 SVGAGI. DNA for the CDR3: TGTGCCAGCAGACGCCTCGTGGGTATATCTAACTATGGCTACACCTTC. Its translation is CASRRLVGISNYGYTF.

This clonotype was observed many times. The V call is TRBV5-5, the J call TRBJ1-2; perhaps TRBD1 as D (5 bases). The CDR3 has 15 residues. CDR1 SGHKS and CDR2 YYEKEE come from the germline V gene (reference sequence). V dropped 4 bases and J dropped 2 bases, with 15 bases sitting between them. DNA of the CDR3: TGTGCCAGCAGCCGGACGGCAGGGCAAAACTATGGCTACACCTTC. Translation: CASSRTAGQNYGYTF.

The chain is built from TRBV6-2 or TRBV6-3 and TRBJ2-5, with D maybe TRBD1 (6 bases). Germline CDR1 reads MNHEY; CDR2 reads SVGEGT. Trimming left V 4 bases short and J 3 bases short, with 12 bases between. The CDR3 sequence is 14 residues long. CDR3 DNA sequence: TGTGCCAGCAGTTCCCCCCGACAGGAAGAGACCCAGTACTTC. Residues: CASSSPRQEETQYF.

This clonotype has a count of ten or more. The gene calls are TRBV6-1 and TRBJ2-6, with a weak D call TRBD2 (6 bases). The CDR3 has 16 residues. Germline V gene lookup returns CDR1 MNHNS and CDR2 SASEGT. V lost 3 bases to trimming and J lost 2 bases, with 11 bases between them. CDR3 DNA sequence: TGTGCCAGCAGTGAGTGGAGGGGTGCTGGGGCCAACGTCCTGACTTTC. The encoded protein is CASSEWRGAGANVLTF.

This clonotype was seen repeatedly, ten times or more. The chain joins TRBV9 to TRBJ1-1; D perhaps matches TRBD1 (5 bases). From germline, CDR1 is SGDLS and CDR2 YYNGEE. V lost 0 bases, J lost 6 bases, and 9 bases lay in between. The CDR3 extends over 13 amino acids. CDR3 sequence (DNA): TGTGCCAGCAGCGTAGGGGTGGGGGCTGAAGCTTTCTTT. Protein sequence: CASSVGVGAEAFF.

This clonotype was observed at least ten times. The chain carries TRBV20-1 and TRBJ1-1; D ambiguous. The length of the CDR3 is 12 residues. Trimming shortened V by 3 bases and J by 2 bases, and 7 bases separated the two germline ends. Germline CDR1 reads DFQATT; CDR2 reads SNEGSKA (reference sequence). The CDR3 region is CSASMRNTEAFF. The CDR3 DNA reads TGCAGTGCTAGTATGCGTAACACTGAAGCTTTCTTT.